The 15 T cell receptor beta chains in this list originate from one sample, sequenced in a study of long-term antiretroviral therapy in people with HIV. Assay version v3.0 of immunoSEQ was used, and it was run at survey level. Profiled with immunoSEQ multiplex PCR; TCRdb holds only in-frame clones, not every one. The top ten clones hold about 5.3% of a sample with roughly 36,000 clones, roughly 81% of them seen once. The sequencing here drew on unsorted PBMCs, taken roughly 2.9 years before starting antiretroviral therapy. The origin of the receptors is a woman in her thirties with HIV.

This clone was detected once. For the CDR3, the DNA is TGTGCCATCAGATCACAGGGGAACTACAATGAGCAGTTCTTC. Amino acid sequence: CAIRSQGNYNEQFF. The chain joins TRBV10-3 to TRBJ2-1, with 7 bases aligning to TRBD1. Germline CDR1 is ENHRY and CDR2 is SYGVKD. V trimming: 6 bases; J trimming: 3 bases; junction bases outside the gene matches: 5. CDR3 length: 14 residues.

Points on this clone: At one of its ends the junction is not consistent with the germline gene, which may arise from a read error. The CDR3 DNA reads TGTGCCAGCACCGGGGACAGGGGGAACTCTGGCTACACCTTC. Translation gives CASTGDRGNSGYTF. The chain combines TRBV6-5 with TRBJ1-2; TRBD1 matches at 11 bases. The germline V gene has CDR1 MNHEY and CDR2 SVGAGI. This CDR3 has 14 residues.

The chain recombines TRBV7-3 with TRBJ2-2; 7 nucleotides match TRBD2. J gave up 6 bases and V 10 bases, and 8 bases lay outside the gene matches. The CDR3 sequence is 13 residues long. Germline V gene lookup returns CDR1 SGHTA and CDR2 FQGTGA. CDR3 residues: CATSGGTAGELFF. CDR3 DNA sequence: TGTGCCACTTCGGGGGGTACCGCCGGGGAGCTGTTTTTT.

The J gene is TRBJ1-4, the V gene TRBV11-2, with no clear D. V dropped 2 bases and J dropped 5 bases, with 6 bases sitting between them. CDR1 SGHAT and CDR2 FQNNGV come from the germline V gene. The CDR3 length is 13 residues. The CDR3 here is CASSLLRNEKLFF. CDR3 sequence (DNA): TGTGCCAGCAGCTTATTGAGAAATGAAAAACTGTTTTTT. Using reference TRBV11-2 and TRBJ1-4 for the parts outside the CDR3, the full variable domain is EAGVAQSPRYKIIEKRQSVAFWCNPISGHATLYWYQQILGQGPKLLIQFQNNGVVDDSQLPKDRFSAERLKGVDSTLKIQPAKLEDSAVYLCASSLLRNEKLFFGSGTQLSVL.

The rearrangement uses TRBV9 and TRBJ2-2, with TRBD1 as a possible D gene (6 bases). This CDR3 has 15 residues. V was trimmed by 0 bases and J by 6 bases, leaving 12 bases between them. CDR1 SGDLS and CDR2 YYNGEE come from the germline V gene. The CDR3 nucleotides read TGTGCCAGCAGCGTAGCTACAGGGCGGGCCGGGGAGCTGTTTTTT. Protein product: CASSVATGRAGELFF.

The chain carries TRBV9 and TRBJ2-2, with 8 bases fitting TRBD1. V lost 3 bases to trimming and J lost 5 bases; unmatched junction nucleotides: 9. From germline, CDR1 is SGDLS and CDR2 YYNGEE. The CDR3 totals 16 residues. CDR3 protein: CASSAGTGVGTGELFF. CDR3 nucleotide sequence: TGTGCCAGCAGCGCTGGGACAGGAGTTGGTACCGGGGAGCTGTTTTTT.

This clone appeared a few times. The chain couples TRBV6-5 to TRBJ1-5; possible D gene TRBD1, 5 bases. The CDR3 is 13 amino acids. Trimming stripped 8 bases from V and 2 bases from J, with 10 bases between. CDR1 is MNHEY, CDR2 SVGAGI, per germline. CDR3 sequence reads: CASRGRGNQPQHF. CDR3 bases: TGTGCCAGCCGGGGGAGGGGCAATCAGCCCCAGCATTTT.

This clone was recorded once. The rearrangement links TRBV5-4 to TRBJ2-1; 7 positions agree with TRBD2. V shed 3 bases and J 0 bases; nucleotides not matched to a gene: 3. The CDR3 consists of 15 residues. Germline V CDR1 and CDR2: SGHNT, YYREEE (reference sequence). The CDR3 DNA reads as TGTGCCAGCAGCTGGGGGGGGAGCTCCTACAATGAGCAGTTCTTC. Its translation is CASSWGGSSYNEQFF. Full variable domain (rest looked up from reference TRBV5-4 and TRBJ2-1): ETGVTQSPTHLIKTRGQQVTLRCSSQSGHNTVSWYQQALGQGPQFIFQYYREEENGRGNFPPRFSGLQFPNYSSELNVNALELDDSALYLCASSWGGSSYNEQFFGPGTRLTVL.

The chain combines TRBV19 with TRBJ1-2, with a possible D match to TRBD1 (5 bases). Trimming removed 7 bases at V and 5 bases at J, with 14 bases between. The germline gives CDR1 LNHDA, CDR2 SQIVND (reference sequence). The CDR3 is 13 residues long. CDR3 residues: CASNPTDLYGYTF. As DNA, the CDR3 is TGTGCCAGTAATCCGACAGATTTATATGGCTACACCTTC.

This chain connects TRBV5-1 to TRBJ2-5, with no clear D. Germline V lookup: CDR1 SGHRS, CDR2 YFSETQ. CDR3 length equals 14 residues. V lost 0 bases and J 5 bases, leaving 11 bases between the germline ends. In nucleotides, the CDR3 is TGCGCCAGCAGCTTGGCTCCGGGCTCGGAGACCCAGTACTTC. It codes for CASSLAPGSETQYF. Based on the CDR3 plus reference TRBV5-1 and TRBJ2-5, the full variable domain is KAGVTQTPRYLIKTRGQQVTLSCSPISGHRSVSWYQQTPGQGLQFLFEYFSETQRNKGNFPGRFSGRQFSNSRSEMNVSTLELGDSALYLCASSLAPGSETQYFGPGTRLLVL.

This rearrangement joins TRBV10-1 to TRBJ2-4; no clear D gene. Deletions cut 0 bases from V and 3 bases from J, with 3 bases between. The germline gives CDR1 WNHNN, CDR2 SYGVQD (reference sequence). The CDR3 runs 13 residues. CDR3 region: CASSESVKNIQYF. The CDR3 DNA is TGCGCCAGCAGTGAGTCCGTCAAAAACATTCAGTACTTC.

CDR3: CASSVDRFSGNTIYF. DNA of the CDR3: TGTGCCAGCAGTGTTGACCGGTTCTCTGGAAACACCATATATTTT. V and J are TRBV6-1 and TRBJ1-3; D call uncertain. The germline CDR1 and CDR2 sequences are MNHNS and SASEGT. V lost 4 bases and J lost 0, with 10 bases in between. CDR3 length: 15 residues.

This clone has a single count. The chain employs TRBV7-9 and TRBJ2-3, with 8 positions matching TRBD2. The V gene's germline CDR1 is SEHNR and CDR2 FQNEAQ (reference sequence). V lost 4 bases and J lost 4; bases outside the gene matches: 10. The CDR3 is made up of 16 amino acids. The CDR3 spells CASSYGSGTRADTQYF. The CDR3 region has the DNA TGTGCCAGCAGCTACGGCTCTGGGACTAGGGCAGATACGCAGTATTTT.

V gene TRBV11-2 combines with J gene TRBJ1-4; no clear D gene. Germline assignment: CDR1 SGHAT and CDR2 FQNNGV. The V end was cut by 5 bases, the J end by 5 bases, with 9 bases between. This CDR3 spans 13 amino acids. The CDR3 DNA sequence: TGTGCCAGCAGCGGGGATGCGAATGAAAAACTGTTTTTT. It specifies CASSGDANEKLFF.

V is TRBV19 and J is TRBJ2-3, with D unclear. Trimming cost V 11 bases and J 0 bases, with 21 bases left between them. Germline V gene sequence: CDR1 LNHDA, CDR2 SQIVND (reference sequence). The CDR3 totals 16 residues. CDR3 DNA sequence: TGTGCCTCCGGTAAGATTGCGGCTACAAGCACAGATACGCAGTATTTT. It encodes CASGKIAATSTDTQYF.